These T cell receptor beta chains were read from a single sample in a study of OX40 agonist ivuxolimab in advanced cancers. Method: immunoSEQ multiplex PCR; TCRdb's copy keeps in-frame clones and lacks some. The data contain around 65,000 clones, 85% to 95% of them singletons. Sequences were derived from CD4+ or CD8+ T cells sorted from blood, sampled in a trial of the OX40 agonist ivuxolimab. These receptors were taken from an adult with an advanced solid tumor such as melanoma, head and neck, liver or kidney cancer. The CDR3 runs from the conserved cysteine through the conserved F or W. Fields, in order: D gene, J gene, clone size, V gene, CDR3 DNA, CDR3 protein. A D gene is named only where the DNA matches it firmly. For some rows the clone size is stated as once, few or many, or as a class when expanded; others skip it.

D: TRBD2; J: TRBJ2-1; size: NA; V: TRBV27; DNA: TGTGCCAGCAGCTTACTAGCGGGAGCGTACAATGAGCAGTTCTTC; CDR3: CASSLLAGAYNEQFF
D: TRBD1; J: TRBJ2-3; size: NA; V: TRBV5-5; DNA: TGTGCCAGCAGCTCCTTGACAGGGTTTGATACGCAGTATTTT; CDR3: CASSSLTGFDTQYF
D: NA; J: TRBJ1-3; size: NA; V: TRBV4-1; DNA: TGCGCCAGCAGCCAAGAGAGGGGCTCTGGAAACACCATATATTTT; CDR3: CASSQERGSGNTIYF
D: NA; J: TRBJ2-2; size: NA; V: TRBV2; DNA: TGTGCCAGCAGTGAAGCGCCCAATGTACAGGGAGTACAGCGCGGGGAGCTGTTTTTT; CDR3: CASSEAPNVQGVQRGELFF
D: NA; J: TRBJ2-7; size: NA; V: TRBV6-1; DNA: TGTGCCAGCAGTGAATTGTCCATGCACGAGCAGTACTTC; CDR3: CASSELSMHEQYF
D: TRBD2; J: TRBJ2-4; size: few; V: TRBV7-9; DNA: TGTGCCAGCAGCTTAGACTACCTAGCGGGAGGGATAGCCAAAAACATTCAGTACTTC; CDR3: CASSLDYLAGGIAKNIQYF
D: TRBD1; J: TRBJ2-5; size: NA; V: TRBV27; DNA: TGTGCCAGCAGTTCGCGGACAGGAGGAGAGACCCAGTACTTC; CDR3: CASSSRTGGETQYF
D: NA; J: TRBJ2-5; size: NA; V: TRBV6-5; DNA: TGTGCCAGCAGTTATGGAGAAGGCCAAGAGACCCAGTACTTC; CDR3: CASSYGEGQETQYF
D: TRBD1; J: TRBJ2-7; size: NA; V: TRBV2; DNA: TGTGCCAGCAGTGAAGGGACAGGGCTCTACGAGCAGTACTTC; CDR3: CASSEGTGLYEQYF
D: TRBD1; J: TRBJ1-6; size: few; V: TRBV7-9; DNA: TGTGCCAGCAGCCCTCCCGGGACAGGGCTTTATAATTCACCCCTCCACTTT; CDR3: CASSPPGTGLYNSPLHF
D: NA; J: TRBJ1-2; size: NA; V: TRBV5-5; DNA: TGTGCCAGCAGCTTGTCGCAGGGCGTCGGCTACACCTTC; CDR3: CASSLSQGVGYTF
D: TRBD1; J: TRBJ1-1; size: NA; V: TRBV11-2; DNA: TGTGCCAGCAGCTCTCTCTGGACAGGCCGCTTGGGCACTGAAGCTTTCTTT; CDR3: CASSSLWTGRLGTEAFF
D: TRBD1; J: TRBJ2-7; size: NA; V: TRBV6-1; DNA: TGTGCCAGCAATGGCTACAGGGGATCCTACGAGCAGTACTTC; CDR3: CASNGYRGSYEQYF
D: NA; J: TRBJ1-2; size: NA; V: TRBV9; DNA: TGTGCCAGCAGCGTCCAAGGTTTTGACTATGGCTACACCTTC; CDR3: CASSVQGFDYGYTF
D: TRBD2; J: TRBJ2-3; size: NA; V: TRBV4-3; DNA: TGCGCCAGCAGCCAAGATCGACTAGCCGGGTTCGGGGTTGAGGTTACGCAGTATTTT; CDR3: CASSQDRLAGFGVEVTQYF
D: NA; J: TRBJ2-2; size: NA; V: TRBV9; DNA: TGTGCCAGCAGCGTAGATGGCCTCGGCACCGGGGAGCTGTTTTTT; CDR3: CASSVDGLGTGELFF
D: NA; J: TRBJ1-2; size: NA; V: TRBV2; DNA: TGTGCCAGCAGTGATGAATTCAACTATGGCTACACCTTC; CDR3: CASSDEFNYGYTF
D: NA; J: TRBJ1-2; size: NA; V: TRBV6-1; DNA: TGTGCCAGCAGTGAAACCTATGGCTACACCTTC; CDR3: CASSETYGYTF
D: NA; J: TRBJ2-1; size: once; V: TRBV5-6; DNA: TGTGCCAGCAGGAAGTACAATGAGCAGTTCTTC; CDR3: CASRKYNEQFF
D: NA; J: TRBJ2-7; size: NA; V: TRBV2; DNA: TGTGCCAGCAGTGTAGTAGGGGAAGGCTCCTACGAGCAGTACTTC; CDR3: CASSVVGEGSYEQYF
D: TRBD2; J: TRBJ2-1; size: NA; V: TRBV6-1; DNA: TGTGCCAGCAGTGAAGAGCTAGCGGGGGCCCATGAGCAGTTCTTC; CDR3: CASSEELAGAHEQFF
D: NA; J: TRBJ1-1; size: NA; V: TRBV14; DNA: TGTGCCAGCAGCCAGGGGACTGAAGCTTTTTTT; CDR3: CASSQGTEAFF
D: NA; J: TRBJ1-4; size: NA; V: TRBV19; DNA: TGTGCCAGTAGTATTGGGCTGGCAGGGACTAATGAAAAACTGTTTTTT; CDR3: CASSIGLAGTNEKLFF
D: NA; J: TRBJ2-5; size: NA; V: TRBV15; DNA: TGTGCCACCAGCAGAGATTGGGGAGGAAAAGAGACCCAGTACTTC; CDR3: CATSRDWGGKETQYF
D: TRBD1; J: TRBJ2-7; size: NA; V: TRBV27; DNA: TGTGCCAGCAGTTTAGCGACAGGGGCCTACGAGCAGTACTTC; CDR3: CASSLATGAYEQYF
D: TRBD2; J: TRBJ2-2; size: NA; V: TRBV4-3; DNA: TGCGCCAGCAGCCAAGATGGGACTAGCGTCACCGGGGAGCTGTTTTTT; CDR3: CASSQDGTSVTGELFF
D: NA; J: TRBJ2-5; size: NA; V: TRBV11-2; DNA: TGTGCCAGCAGCTTAGAACCGCCAGAGACCCAGTACTTC; CDR3: CASSLEPPETQYF